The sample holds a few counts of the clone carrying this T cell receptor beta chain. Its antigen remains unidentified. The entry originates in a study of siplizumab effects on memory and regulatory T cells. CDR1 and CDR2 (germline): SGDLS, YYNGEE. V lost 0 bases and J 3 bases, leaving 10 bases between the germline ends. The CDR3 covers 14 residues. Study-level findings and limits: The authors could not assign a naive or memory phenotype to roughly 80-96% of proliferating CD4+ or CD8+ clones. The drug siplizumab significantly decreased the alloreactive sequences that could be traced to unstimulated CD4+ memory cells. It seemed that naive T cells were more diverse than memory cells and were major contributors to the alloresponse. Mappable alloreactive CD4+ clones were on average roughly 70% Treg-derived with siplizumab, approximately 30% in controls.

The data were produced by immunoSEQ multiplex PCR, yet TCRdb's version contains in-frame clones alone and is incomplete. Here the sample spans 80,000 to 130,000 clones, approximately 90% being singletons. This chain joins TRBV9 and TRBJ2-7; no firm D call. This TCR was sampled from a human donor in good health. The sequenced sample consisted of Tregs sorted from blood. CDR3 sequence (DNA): TGTGCCAGCAGCGTAGGTCCAGTTCTCTACGAGCAGTACTTC. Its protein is CASSVGPVLYEQYF. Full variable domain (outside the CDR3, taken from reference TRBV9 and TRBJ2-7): DSGVTQTPKHLITATGQRVTLRCSPRSGDLSVYWYQQSLDQGLQFLIQYYNGEERAKGNILERFSAQQFPDLHSELNLSSLELGDSALYFCASSVGPVLYEQYFGPGTRLTVT.